The 24 T cell receptor beta chains below come from one sample, sequenced in a study of CD8 T cells in Susac syndrome. With random hexamers, reverse transcription was performed on about 0.5 to 1 ug of RNA. MiXCR, run by TCRdb on the immunoSEQ multiplex PCR reads, gives a single entry per CDR3 protein. This sample has around 160,000 distinct CDR3 sequences; 94% occur once, and the top ten carry 0.085% to 0.095%. The sample taken for sequencing was CD4+ T cells from PBMCs. These receptors came from a human donor with multiple sclerosis.

The chain joins TRBV6-2 or TRBV6-3 to TRBJ1-1, with 7 bases aligning to TRBD1. Germline-derived CDR1 and CDR2 are MNHEY and SVGEGT. This CDR3 is built from 13 residues. With 4 bases clipped from V and 6 bases from J, the junction kept 5 bases outside the gene matches. CDR3 loop: CASSSNQGAEAFF. The CDR3 DNA sequence: TGTGCCAGCAGTTCCAACCAGGGGGCTGAAGCTTTCTTT.

This clonotype has just one count. The genes are TRBV5-4 and TRBJ1-4, with D unresolved. The CDR3 spans 14 residues. Per germline, CDR1 SGHNT and CDR2 YYREEE (reference sequence). Trimming cost V 2 bases and J 8 bases, with 13 bases left between them. CDR3 amino acids: CASSLSPREEKLFF. The CDR3 DNA reads TGTGCCAGCAGCTTAAGTCCAAGGGAGGAAAAACTGTTTTTT.

This clonotype is a singleton in its sample. This chain links TRBV3-1 with TRBJ1-2, with a possible D match to TRBD1 (5 bases). The ends were cut back, 8 bases at V and 7 bases at J, with 14 bases in the middle. Germline V gene lookup returns CDR1 LGHDT and CDR2 YNNKEL (reference sequence). This CDR3 is 12 amino acids long. CDR3 amino acids: CASQLGGAGYTF. For the CDR3, the DNA is TGTGCCAGCCAGTTGGGGGGTGCTGGCTACACCTTC.

This chain joins TRBV6-5 and TRBJ1-1; perhaps TRBD1 as D (6 bases). The germline V gene has CDR1 MNHEY and CDR2 SVGAGI. V was trimmed by 7 bases and J by 6 bases, leaving 15 bases between them. There are 13 residues in the CDR3. The CDR3 DNA reads as TGTGCCAGCACCTTGTCGGGGGCTGCTGAAGCTTTCTTT. Its protein product is CASTLSGAAEAFF.

The genes are TRBV7-9 and TRBJ2-5; TRBD2 aligns across 11 bases. This CDR3 is 15 amino acids long. Germline CDR1 SEHNR, CDR2 FQNEAQ (reference sequence). J lost 5 bases, V lost 3 bases, and 5 bases had no gene match. Here the CDR3 reads CASSFTSGSRETQYF. The CDR3, as DNA: TGTGCCAGCAGCTTTACTAGCGGGAGTCGGGAGACCCAGTACTTC.

The chain employs TRBV7-9 and TRBJ1-2; D is ambiguous. Per germline, CDR1 SEHNR and CDR2 FQNEAQ (reference sequence). The CDR3 loop spans 12 amino acids. V shed 1 base and J shed 8 bases, with 8 bases lying between them. In DNA form, the CDR3 reads TGTGCCAGCAGCTTAGGAGGTCGCGGCTACACCTTC. Translated, it gives CASSLGGRGYTF. The variable domain in full, completed from reference TRBV7-9 and TRBJ1-2, reads DTGVSQNPRHKITKRGQNVTFRCDPISEHNRLYWYRQTLGQGPEFLTYFQNEAQLEKSRLLSDRFSAERPKGSFSTLEIQRTEQGDSAMYLCASSLGGRGYTFGSGTRLTVV.

The chain carries TRBV3-1 and TRBJ2-5; unclear D gene. Germline-derived CDR1 and CDR2 are LGHDT and YNNKEL (reference sequence). CDR3 length: 15 residues. V was shortened by 0 bases and J by 4 bases, with 12 bases between the two germline ends. CDR3 DNA sequence: TGTGCCAGCAGCCAAGATCGGTTGGGTGCAGAGACCCAGTACTTC. Protein: CASSQDRLGAETQYF.

The CDR3 DNA follows: TGCGCCAGCAGCTTCCGCTCTGGGGCCAACGTCCTGACTTTC. Its translation: CASSFRSGANVLTF. This chain uses TRBV5-1 with TRBJ2-6; D is unclear. Trimming took off 2 bases at V and 0 bases at J, with 3 bases between the two ends. In germline, CDR1 is SGHRS, CDR2 YFSETQ. The CDR3 sequence is 14 residues long.

The chain uses TRBV6-1 and TRBJ2-4; TRBD2 matches at 15 bases. The V gene's germline CDR1 is MNHNS and CDR2 SASEGT. V shed 6 bases and J 1 base; nucleotides not matched to a gene: 7. The CDR3 length is 18 residues. DNA for the CDR3: TGTGCCAGCAGACCGGGACTAGCGGGAGGTCTGGCCAAAAACATTCAGTACTTC. Its protein is CASRPGLAGGLAKNIQYF.

This clonotype turned up a few times. J is TRBJ1-1 and V is TRBV6-2 or TRBV6-3; D perhaps matches TRBD1 (6 bases). Trimming left V 8 bases short and J 2 bases short, with 12 bases between. This CDR3 comprises 13 residues. CDR1 and CDR2 from the germline V gene are MNHEY and SVGEGT. CDR3 nucleotides: TGTGCCAGCCGGAGGGGGGGAAACACTGAAGCTTTCTTT. Translation gives CASRRGGNTEAFF.

The chain links TRBV24-1 to TRBJ1-2; possibly TRBD1 for D (6 bases). This CDR3 has 15 amino acids. V lost 7 bases to trimming and J lost 5 bases, with 19 bases between them. CDR1 is KGHDR, CDR2 SFDVKD, per germline. The chain's CDR3 is CATSPGESSGYGYTF. DNA for the CDR3: TGTGCCACCAGCCCAGGGGAGTCGTCCGGATATGGCTACACCTTC.

The chain couples TRBV4-1 to TRBJ2-3; D remains unclear. Germline V gene sequence: CDR1 MGHRA, CDR2 YSYEKL. V lost 3 bases, J lost 9 bases, and 13 bases lay in between. The CDR3 has 13 amino acids. CDR3 in amino acids: CASSQSMLGTQYF. The CDR3 DNA is TGCGCCAGCAGCCAGTCGATGTTGGGGACGCAGTATTTT.

This clonotype was picked up a small number of times. V usage is TRBV7-2 and J usage is TRBJ2-7; D remains ambiguous. CDR3 length: 12 residues. V lost 5 bases and J lost 3, with 8 bases in between. Germline CDR1 SGHTA, CDR2 FQGNSA. In DNA, the CDR3 is TGTGCCAGCAGCCACCCGGGCTACGAGCAGTACTTC. Its protein is CASSHPGYEQYF.

This rearrangement joins TRBV14 to TRBJ1-2; no clear D. The length of the CDR3 is 14 residues. Germline lookup yields CDR1 SGHDN and CDR2 FVKESK. V was cut by 9 bases and J by 1 base, with 15 bases left in between. This CDR3 reads CASPDQTDNYGYTF. The CDR3 bases are TGTGCCAGTCCGGACCAGACCGATAACTATGGCTACACCTTC.

V gene TRBV10-2 combines with J gene TRBJ2-7; unclear D gene. Germline CDR1 is WSHSY and CDR2 is SAAADI. V lost 3 bases and J 4 bases, leaving 13 bases between the germline ends. The CDR3 runs to 14 residues. In nucleotides, the CDR3 is TGCGCCAGCAGTGAACCCTTCCGGCCATACGAGCAGTACTTC. Protein product: CASSEPFRPYEQYF.

The genes are TRBV19 and TRBJ2-2; D could derive from TRBD1 or TRBD2 (6 bases each). Germline V CDR1 and CDR2: LNHDA, SQIVND (reference sequence). CDR3 length: 15 amino acids. Trimming stripped 2 bases from V and 0 bases from J, with 7 bases between. CDR3 bases: TGTGCCAGTAGTATACGGGGGCCGAACACCGGGGAGCTGTTTTTT. Its translation is CASSIRGPNTGELFF. The variable domain in full, with the rest retrieved from reference TRBV19 and TRBJ2-2, is DGGITQSPKYLFRKEGQNVTLSCEQNLNHDAMYWYRQDPGQGLRLIYYSQIVNDFQKGDIAEGYSVSREKKESFPLTVTSAQKNPTAFYLCASSIRGPNTGELFFGEGSRLTVL.

This rearrangement joins TRBV12-3 or TRBV12-4 to TRBJ2-6; the D gene is possibly TRBD2 (5 bases). The V end was cut by 6 bases, the J end by 0 bases, with 6 bases between. The CDR3 runs to 14 residues. CDR3 amino acids: CASSRDSGANVLTF. The CDR3 nucleotides are TGTGCCAGCAGCCGGGACTCTGGGGCCAACGTCCTGACTTTC.

This rearrangement joins TRBV29-1 to TRBJ1-4; no clear D. CDR1 is SQVTM, CDR2 ANQGSEA, per germline. The CDR3 runs 11 residues. V was pared by 4 bases and J by 5 bases, with 5 bases between. CDR3 sequence: CSVAENEKLFF. In DNA form, the CDR3 reads TGCAGCGTTGCTGAGAATGAAAAACTGTTTTTT. The variable domain in full, completed from reference TRBV29-1 and TRBJ1-4, reads SAVISQKPSRDICQRGTSLTIQCQVDSQVTMMFWYRQQPGQSLTLIATANQGSEATYESGFVIDKFPISRPNLTFSTLTVSNMSPEDSSIYLCSVAENEKLFFGSGTQLSVL.

This clonotype appeared once. In nucleotides, the CDR3 is TGCAGTGCTTTCGAGGGGGCGGCGGACTATGGCTACACCTTC. It yields the protein CSAFEGAADYGYTF. This rearrangement joins TRBV20-1 to TRBJ1-2, with 7 bases aligning to TRBD1. CDR1 DFQATT and CDR2 SNEGSKA come from the germline V gene (reference sequence). The V segment lost 5 bases and the J segment 3 bases; nucleotides outside the gene matches: 9. The CDR3 sequence is 14 residues long.

This chain connects TRBV7-2 to TRBJ1-1, with TRBD1 matching 7 bases. Trimming at V came to 4 bases and at J to 6 bases, leaving 11 bases not matched to a gene. Germline values: CDR1 SGHTA, CDR2 FQGNSA. The CDR3 is 15 amino acids. CDR3 sequence: CASSSRQGPRAEAFF. The CDR3 nucleotides are TGTGCCAGCAGCTCCAGACAGGGCCCAAGGGCTGAAGCTTTCTTT.

This clonotype was detected only a few times. This sequence joins TRBV12-3 or TRBV12-4 and TRBJ1-3; maybe TRBD1 (5 bases). V shed 4 bases and J shed 2 bases, with 6 bases lying between them. This CDR3 has 13 residues. The CDR3 DNA reads TGTGCCAGCAGTTCGACAGCTGGAAACACCATATATTTT. This translates into CASSSTAGNTIYF.

The V call is TRBV20-1, the J call TRBJ2-5; the match to TRBD2 covers 10 bases. CDR3 length: 15 amino acids. Germline CDR1 DFQATT, CDR2 SNEGSKA (reference sequence). The ends lost 0 bases at V and 5 bases at J; junction bases unmatched: 6. The DNA for the CDR3 is TGCAGTGCTAGAGATAGTAGCGGGAGGTTGGAGACCCAGTACTTC. Protein: CSARDSSGRLETQYF.

The chain is built from TRBV7-8 and TRBJ2-7, with 9 bases that match TRBD2. CDR1 is SGHVS, CDR2 FQNEAQ, per germline. The length of the CDR3 is 14 residues. With 7 bases clipped from V and 1 base from J, the junction kept 5 bases outside the gene matches. The CDR3, as DNA: TGTGCCAGCAAACAGCGGGAGGATTCCTACGAGCAGTACTTC. Translating it yields CASKQREDSYEQYF.

This chain links TRBV20-1 with TRBJ2-5; D remains ambiguous. The V gene's germline CDR1 is DFQATT and CDR2 SNEGSKA (reference sequence). This CDR3 comprises 11 residues. V lost 3 bases, J lost 8 bases, and 10 bases lay in between. In nucleotides, the CDR3 is TGCAGTGCTAGCGATTTGCAAACCCAGTACTTC. The encoded protein is CSASDLQTQYF.